Sequencing of this TCR beta chain was carried out in a study of T cells in Graves' hyperthyroidism and ophthalmopathy. The CDR3 length is 13 residues. Looked up from germline, CDR1 is DFQATT and CDR2 is SNEGSKA (reference sequence). V was trimmed by 6 bases and J by 1 base, leaving 12 bases between them. The patients, who ranged from 18 to 65 in age, presented with newly diagnosed hyperthyroidism lasting under 2 months. Study outcomes and limitations: Separating ophthalmopathy from stable hyperthyroidism was achieved by a 13 V-J model.

Of note for this clonotype: Its antigen remains unidentified.

What was amplified from RNA transcripts were TCR beta CDR3 regions. The HTBI primer set served for first-round RT-PCR of the TCR CDR3. Each CDR3 protein is one row after TCRdb ran MiXCR on the multiplex PCR reads. This repertoire shows 730,000 or so distinct CDR3 sequences, about 19% found once; its top ten account for approximately 15%. Material for sequencing was blood. This sequence joins TRBV20-1 and TRBJ1-1; tentative D call: TRBD1 (5 bases). The TCR was taken from a woman aged 45-65 years with Graves' hyperthyroidism that later progressed to Graves' ophthalmopathy. Here the CDR3 reads CSAQAQPNTEAFF. DNA for the CDR3: TGCAGTGCACAGGCACAGCCGAACACTGAAGCTTTCTTT.